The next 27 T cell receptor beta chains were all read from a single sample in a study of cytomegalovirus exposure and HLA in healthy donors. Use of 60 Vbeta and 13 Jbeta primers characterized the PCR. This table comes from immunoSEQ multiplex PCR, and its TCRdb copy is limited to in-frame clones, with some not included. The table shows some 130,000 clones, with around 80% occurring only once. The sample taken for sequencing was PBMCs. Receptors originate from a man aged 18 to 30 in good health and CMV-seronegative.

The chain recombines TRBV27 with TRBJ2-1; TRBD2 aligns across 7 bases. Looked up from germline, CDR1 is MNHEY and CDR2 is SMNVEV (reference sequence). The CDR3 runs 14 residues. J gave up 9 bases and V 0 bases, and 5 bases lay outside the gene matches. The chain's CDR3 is CASSLSGLVGEQFF. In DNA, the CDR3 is TGTGCCAGCAGTTTATCCGGACTAGTAGGTGAGCAGTTCTTC.

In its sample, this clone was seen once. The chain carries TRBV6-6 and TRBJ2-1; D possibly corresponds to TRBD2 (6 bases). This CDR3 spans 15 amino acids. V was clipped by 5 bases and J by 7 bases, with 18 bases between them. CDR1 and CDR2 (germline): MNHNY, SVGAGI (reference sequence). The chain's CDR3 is CASSDGTYLTNEQFF. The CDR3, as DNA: TGTGCCAGCAGTGACGGGACTTACCTTACAAATGAGCAGTTCTTC.

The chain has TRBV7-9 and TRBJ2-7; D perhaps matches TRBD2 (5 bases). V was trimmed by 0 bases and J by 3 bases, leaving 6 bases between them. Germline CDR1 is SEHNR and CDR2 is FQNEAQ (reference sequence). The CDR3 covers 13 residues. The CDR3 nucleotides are TGTGCCAGCAGCTTAGCGGGGAGCTACGAGCAGTACGTC. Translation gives CASSLAGSYEQYV.

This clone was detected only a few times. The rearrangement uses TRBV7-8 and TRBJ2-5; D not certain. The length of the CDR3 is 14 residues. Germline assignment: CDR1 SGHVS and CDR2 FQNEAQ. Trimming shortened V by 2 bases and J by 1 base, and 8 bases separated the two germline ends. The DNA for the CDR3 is TGTGCCAGCAGCTTATCGGAGATCCAAGAGACCCAGTACTTC. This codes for CASSLSEIQETQYF.

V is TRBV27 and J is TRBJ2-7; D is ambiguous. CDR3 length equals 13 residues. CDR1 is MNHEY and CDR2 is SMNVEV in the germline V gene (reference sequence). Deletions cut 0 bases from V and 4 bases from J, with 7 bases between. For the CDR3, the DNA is TGTGCCAGCAGTTTATCCTACAGTTACGAGCAGTACTTC. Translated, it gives CASSLSYSYEQYF.

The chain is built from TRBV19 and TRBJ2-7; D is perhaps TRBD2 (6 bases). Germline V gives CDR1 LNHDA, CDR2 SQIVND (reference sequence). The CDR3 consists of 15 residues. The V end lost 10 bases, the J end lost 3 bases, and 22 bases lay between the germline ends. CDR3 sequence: CATRPGTRADYEQYF. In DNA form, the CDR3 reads TGTGCCACAAGGCCGGGGACTCGGGCAGACTACGAGCAGTACTTC.

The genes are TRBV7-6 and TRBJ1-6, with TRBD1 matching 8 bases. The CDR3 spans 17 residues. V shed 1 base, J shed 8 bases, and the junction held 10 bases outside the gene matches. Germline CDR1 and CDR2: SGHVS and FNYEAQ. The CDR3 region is CASSLGAGGLSDSPLHF. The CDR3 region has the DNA TGTGCCAGCAGCTTAGGGGCAGGGGGCCTATCCGATTCACCCCTCCACTTT.

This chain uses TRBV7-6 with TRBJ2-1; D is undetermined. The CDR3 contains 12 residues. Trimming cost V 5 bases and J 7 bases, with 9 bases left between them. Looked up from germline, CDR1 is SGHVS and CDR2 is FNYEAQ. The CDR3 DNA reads TGTGCCAGCAGCCACTCACGGAATGAGCAGTTCTTC. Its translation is CASSHSRNEQFF.

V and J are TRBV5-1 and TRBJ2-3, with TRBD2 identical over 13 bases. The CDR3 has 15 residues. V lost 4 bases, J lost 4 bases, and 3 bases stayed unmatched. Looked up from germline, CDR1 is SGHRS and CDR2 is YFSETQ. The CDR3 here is CASSRLAGGSDTQYF. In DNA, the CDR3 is TGCGCCAGCAGCCGACTAGCGGGAGGTTCAGATACGCAGTATTTT. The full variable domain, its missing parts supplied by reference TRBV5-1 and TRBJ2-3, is KAGVTQTPRYLIKTRGQQVTLSCSPISGHRSVSWYQQTPGQGLQFLFEYFSETQRNKGNFPGRFSGRQFSNSRSEMNVSTLELGDSALYLCASSRLAGGSDTQYFGPGTRLTVL.

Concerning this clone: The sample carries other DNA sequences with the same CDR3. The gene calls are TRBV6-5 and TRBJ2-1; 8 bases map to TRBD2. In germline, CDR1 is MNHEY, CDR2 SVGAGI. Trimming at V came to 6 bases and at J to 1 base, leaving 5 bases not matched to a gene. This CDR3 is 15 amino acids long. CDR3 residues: CASSRTSGSYNEQFF. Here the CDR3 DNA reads TGTGCCAGCAGCCGAACTAGCGGATCCTACAATGAGCAGTTCTTC.

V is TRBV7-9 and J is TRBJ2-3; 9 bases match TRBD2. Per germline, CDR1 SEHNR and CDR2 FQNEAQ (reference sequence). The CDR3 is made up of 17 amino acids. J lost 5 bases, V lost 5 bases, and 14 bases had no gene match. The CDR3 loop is CASSIRLAGGPGDTQYF. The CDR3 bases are TGTGCCAGCAGCATTAGGCTGGCGGGAGGGCCGGGAGATACGCAGTATTTT.

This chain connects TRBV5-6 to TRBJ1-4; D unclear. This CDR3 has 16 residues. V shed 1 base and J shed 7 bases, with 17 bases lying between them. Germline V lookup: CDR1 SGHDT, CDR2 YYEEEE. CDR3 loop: CASSLMGGVMGEKLFF. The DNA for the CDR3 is TGTGCCAGCAGCTTGATGGGCGGGGTTATGGGTGAAAAACTGTTTTTT.

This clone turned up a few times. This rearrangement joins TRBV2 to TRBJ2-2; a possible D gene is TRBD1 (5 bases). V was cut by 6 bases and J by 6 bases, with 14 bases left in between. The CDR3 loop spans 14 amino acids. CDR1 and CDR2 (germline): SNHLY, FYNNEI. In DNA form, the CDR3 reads TGTGCCAGCAGCCGTAGCTCAGGGTCCGGGGAGCTGTTTTTT. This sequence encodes CASSRSSGSGELFF.

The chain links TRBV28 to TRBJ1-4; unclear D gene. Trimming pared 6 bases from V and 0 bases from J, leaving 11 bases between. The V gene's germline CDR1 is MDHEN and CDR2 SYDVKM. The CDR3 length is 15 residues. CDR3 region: CASSRSVSTNEKLFF. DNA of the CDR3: TGTGCCAGCAGCCGCTCGGTCTCAACTAATGAAAAACTGTTTTTT.

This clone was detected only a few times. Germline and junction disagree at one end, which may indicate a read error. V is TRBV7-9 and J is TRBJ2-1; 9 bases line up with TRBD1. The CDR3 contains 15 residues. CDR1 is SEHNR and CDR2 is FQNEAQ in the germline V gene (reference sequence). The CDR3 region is CASSQDGTGSDEQFF. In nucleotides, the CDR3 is TGCGCCAGCAGCCAAGACGGGACAGGGTCGGATGAGCAGTTCTTC.

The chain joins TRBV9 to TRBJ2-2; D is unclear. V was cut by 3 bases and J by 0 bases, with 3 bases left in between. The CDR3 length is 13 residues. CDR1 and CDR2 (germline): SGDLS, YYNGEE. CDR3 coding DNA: TGTGCCAGCAGCGATACGAACACCGGGGAGCTGTTTTTT. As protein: CASSDTNTGELFF. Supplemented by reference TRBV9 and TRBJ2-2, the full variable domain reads DSGVTQTPKHLITATGQRVTLRCSPRSGDLSVYWYQQSLDQGLQFLIQYYNGEERAKGNILERFSAQQFPDLHSELNLSSLELGDSALYFCASSDTNTGELFFGEGSRLTVL.

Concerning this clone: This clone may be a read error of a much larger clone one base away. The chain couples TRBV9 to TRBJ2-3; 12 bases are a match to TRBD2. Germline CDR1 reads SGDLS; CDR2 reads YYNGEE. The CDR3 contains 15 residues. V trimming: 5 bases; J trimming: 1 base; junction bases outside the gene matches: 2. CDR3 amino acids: CASSGTSGRTDTQYF. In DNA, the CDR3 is TGTGCCAGCAGTGGGACTAGCGGGCGCACAGATACGCAGTATTTT.

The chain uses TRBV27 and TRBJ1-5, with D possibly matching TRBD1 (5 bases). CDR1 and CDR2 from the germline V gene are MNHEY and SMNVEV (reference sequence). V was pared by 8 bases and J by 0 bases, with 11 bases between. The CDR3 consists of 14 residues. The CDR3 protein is CASGPGGSNQPQHF. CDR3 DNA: TGTGCCAGCGGCCCCGGGGGTAGCAATCAGCCCCAGCATTTT.

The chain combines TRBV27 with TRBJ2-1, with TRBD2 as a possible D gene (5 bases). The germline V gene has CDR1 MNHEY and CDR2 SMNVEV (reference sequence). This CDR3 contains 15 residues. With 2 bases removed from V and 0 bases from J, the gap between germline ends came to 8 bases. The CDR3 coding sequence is TGTGCCAGCAGTTTAGGGAGTAGCTCCTACAATGAGCAGTTCTTC. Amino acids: CASSLGSSSYNEQFF.

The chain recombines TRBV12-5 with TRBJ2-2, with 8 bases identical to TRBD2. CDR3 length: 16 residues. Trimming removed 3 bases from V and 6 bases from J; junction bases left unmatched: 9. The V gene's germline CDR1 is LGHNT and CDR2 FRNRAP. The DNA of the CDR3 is TGTGCTAGTGGTTTTCCCCTGAGCGGGAGATCCGGGGAGCTGTTTTTT. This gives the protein CASGFPLSGRSGELFF.

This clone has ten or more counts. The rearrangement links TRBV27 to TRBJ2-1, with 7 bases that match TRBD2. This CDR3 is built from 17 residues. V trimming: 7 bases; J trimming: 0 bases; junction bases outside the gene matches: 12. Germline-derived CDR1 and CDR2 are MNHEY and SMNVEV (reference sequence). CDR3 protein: CASKASGMISSYNEQFF. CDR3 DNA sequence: TGTGCCAGCAAGGCGAGCGGGATGATCAGCTCCTACAATGAGCAGTTCTTC.

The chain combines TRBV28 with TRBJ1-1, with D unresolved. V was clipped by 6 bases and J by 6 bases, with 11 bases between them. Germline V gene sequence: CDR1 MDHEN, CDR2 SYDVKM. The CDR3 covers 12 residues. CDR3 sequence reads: CASRAPPPEAFF. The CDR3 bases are TGTGCCAGCAGGGCCCCCCCACCTGAAGCTTTCTTT.

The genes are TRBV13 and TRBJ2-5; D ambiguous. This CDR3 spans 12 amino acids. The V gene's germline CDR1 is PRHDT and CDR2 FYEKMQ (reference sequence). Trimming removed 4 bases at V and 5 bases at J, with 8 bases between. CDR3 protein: CASSSTGETQYF. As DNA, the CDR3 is TGTGCCAGCAGCTCCACCGGGGAGACCCAGTACTTC. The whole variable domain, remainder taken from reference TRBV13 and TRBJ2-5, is AAGVIQSPRHLIKEKRETATLKCYPIPRHDTVYWYQQGPGQDPQFLISFYEKMQSDKGSIPDRFSAQQFSDYHSELNMSSLELGDSALYFCASSSTGETQYFGPGTRLLVL.

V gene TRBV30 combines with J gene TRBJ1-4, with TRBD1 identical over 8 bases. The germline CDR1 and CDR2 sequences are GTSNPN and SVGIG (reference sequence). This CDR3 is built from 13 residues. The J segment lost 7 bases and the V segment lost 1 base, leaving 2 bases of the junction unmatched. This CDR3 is CAWSGGQGEKLFF. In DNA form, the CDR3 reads TGTGCCTGGAGTGGAGGACAGGGTGAAAAACTGTTTTTT.

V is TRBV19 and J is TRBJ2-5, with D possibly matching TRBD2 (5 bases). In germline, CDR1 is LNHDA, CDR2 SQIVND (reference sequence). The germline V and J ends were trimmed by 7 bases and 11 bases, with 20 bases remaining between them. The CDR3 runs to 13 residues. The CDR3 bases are TGTGCCAGTACAGGACTCTCCGCGCGAGAGCAGTACTTC. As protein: CASTGLSAREQYF.

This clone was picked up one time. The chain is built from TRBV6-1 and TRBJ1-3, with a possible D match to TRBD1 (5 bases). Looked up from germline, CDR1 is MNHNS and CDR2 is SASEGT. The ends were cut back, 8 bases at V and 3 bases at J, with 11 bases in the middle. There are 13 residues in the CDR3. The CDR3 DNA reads TGTGCCAGCGGGCAGGGCTATGGAAACACCATATATTTT. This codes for CASGQGYGNTIYF.

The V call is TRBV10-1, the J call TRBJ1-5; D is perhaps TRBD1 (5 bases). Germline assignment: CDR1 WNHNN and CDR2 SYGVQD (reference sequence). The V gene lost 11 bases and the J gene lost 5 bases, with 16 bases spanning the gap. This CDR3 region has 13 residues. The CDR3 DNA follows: TGCGCCGACCAAGGGGCAGGGTATCAGCCCCAGCATTTT. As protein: CADQGAGYQPQHF.